This TCR beta chain was sequenced in a study of shared clonotypes between healthy human individuals. CD45RO-negative cells were positively selected for CCR7, leaving out terminally differentiated effector memory CD45RA+ cells. Evenly divided among several immunoSEQ plates was the genomic DNA of each subset. The method was immunoSEQ multiplex PCR; TCRdb's version includes in-frame clones alone and lacks a portion of them. The repertoire holds about 2.1 million clones, with over 85% as singletons. Study-wide results and caveats: Sequencing depth was predicted to influence how clonotypes are shared among donors.

On this clone itself: Its antigen is undetermined.

The V and J ends lost 2 bases and 3 bases, in that order; junction bases with no gene match: 7. Germline lookup yields CDR1 SGHDN and CDR2 FVKESK. The CDR3 contains 15 residues. The source material was naive CD8+ T cells from PBMCs. This clonotype was sampled from a man between 18 and 35 years old in good health. Some clones in this sample may be carry-over from other donors' samples. The rearrangement links TRBV14 to TRBJ2-7; TRBD2 matches at 7 bases. For the CDR3, the DNA is TGTGCCAGCAGCCAACTACTAGCGACAAACTACGAGCAGTACTTC. This gives the protein CASSQLLATNYEQYF.